Sequencing of this T cell receptor (beta chain) was carried out in a study of T cells in Graves' hyperthyroidism and ophthalmopathy. Many counts were recorded for this clonotype. The CDR3 runs to 15 residues. V lost 4 bases and J 6 bases, leaving 21 bases between the germline ends. The germline V gene has CDR1 DFQATT and CDR2 SNEGSKA (reference sequence). Regions amplified from RNA transcripts were the TCR beta CDR3 regions. With the HTBI primer set, the TCR CDR3 went through a first round of RT-PCR. In TCRdb, the multiplex PCR reads were re-called with MiXCR into one record per CDR3 protein. The sample contains fewer than 500,000 distinct CDR3 sequences, more than 12% of which appear only once.

This receptor was identified in a woman younger than 45 with Graves' ophthalmopathy. The specimen sequenced was blood. The rearrangement uses TRBV20-1 and TRBJ2-5; a possible D gene is TRBD1 (5 bases). DNA for the CDR3: TGCAGTGCTATTTTAGACAGCGACGGTCCCAAGACCCAGTACTTC. It codes for CSAILDSDGPKTQYF.